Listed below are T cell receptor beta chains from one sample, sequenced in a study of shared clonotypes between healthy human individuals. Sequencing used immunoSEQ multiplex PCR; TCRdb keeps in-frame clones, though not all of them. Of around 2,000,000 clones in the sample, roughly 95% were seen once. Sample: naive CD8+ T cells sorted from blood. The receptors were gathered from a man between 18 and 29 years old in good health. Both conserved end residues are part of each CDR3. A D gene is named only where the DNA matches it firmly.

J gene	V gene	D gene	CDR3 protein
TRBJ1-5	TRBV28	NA	CASSLTEGMGNQPQHF
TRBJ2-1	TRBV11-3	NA	CASSRDGEEANWGNEQFF
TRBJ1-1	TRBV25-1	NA	CASSDELEGLNTEAFF
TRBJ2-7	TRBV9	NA	CASSVGGGTYEQYF
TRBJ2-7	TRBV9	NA	CASSQSSGAAGEQYF
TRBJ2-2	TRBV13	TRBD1	CASSSVPGQGGNTGELFF
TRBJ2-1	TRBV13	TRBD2	CASSLAPGRDNEQFF
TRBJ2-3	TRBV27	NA	CASRGLWGTDTQYF
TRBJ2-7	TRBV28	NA	CASSLLDSYEQYF
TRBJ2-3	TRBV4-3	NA	CASSPSTGRTDTQYF
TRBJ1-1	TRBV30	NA	CAWSRGMNTEAFF
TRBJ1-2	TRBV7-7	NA	CASSSTKVQGTNYGYTF
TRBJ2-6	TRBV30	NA	CAWSVSSGANVLTF
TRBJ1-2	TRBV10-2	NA	CASSEWWDSDGYTF
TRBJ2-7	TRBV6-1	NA	CASSEGQGLTYEQYF
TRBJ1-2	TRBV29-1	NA	CSATHGGGSGYTF
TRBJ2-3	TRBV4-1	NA	CASSQDHGLDIQSTDTQYF
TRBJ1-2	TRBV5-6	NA	CASSFAYGYTF
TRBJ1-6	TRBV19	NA	CASSTENSPLHF
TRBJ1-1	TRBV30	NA	CAWSVFTNTEAFF
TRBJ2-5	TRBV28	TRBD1	CASSETGERETQYF
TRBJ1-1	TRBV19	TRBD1	CASGTGRPEAFF
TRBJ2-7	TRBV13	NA	CASSFAGNDYEQYF
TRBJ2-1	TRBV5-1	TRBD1	CASSLVRDRGHNEQFF
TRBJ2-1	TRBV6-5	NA	CASSLLGGAYNEQFF
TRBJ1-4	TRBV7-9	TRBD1	CASSRGLSEEKLFF
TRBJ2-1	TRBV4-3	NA	CASSQDSRGDVYNEQFF
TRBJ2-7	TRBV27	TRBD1	CASSDRGGYEQYF
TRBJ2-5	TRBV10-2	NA	CASTLTSVAETQYF
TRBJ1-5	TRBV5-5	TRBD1	CASSFGTGVQPQHF
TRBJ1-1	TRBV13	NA	CASTPMNTEAFF
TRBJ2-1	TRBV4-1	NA	CASSQALRPGPYNEQFF